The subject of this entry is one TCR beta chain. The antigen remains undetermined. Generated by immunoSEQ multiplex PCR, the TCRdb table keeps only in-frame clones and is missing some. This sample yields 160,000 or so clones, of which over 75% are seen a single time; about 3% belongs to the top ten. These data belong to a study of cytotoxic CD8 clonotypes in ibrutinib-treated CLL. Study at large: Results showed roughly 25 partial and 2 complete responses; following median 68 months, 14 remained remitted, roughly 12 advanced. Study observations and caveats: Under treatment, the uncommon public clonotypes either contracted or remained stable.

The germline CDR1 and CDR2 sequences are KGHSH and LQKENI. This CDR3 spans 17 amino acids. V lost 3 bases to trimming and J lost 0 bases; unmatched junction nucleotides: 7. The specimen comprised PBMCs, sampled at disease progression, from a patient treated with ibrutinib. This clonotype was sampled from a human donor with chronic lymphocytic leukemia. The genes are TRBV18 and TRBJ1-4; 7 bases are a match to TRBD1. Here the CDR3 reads CASSPEQGYATNEKLFF. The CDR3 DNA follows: TGTGCCAGCTCACCGGAACAGGGGTATGCAACTAATGAAAAACTGTTTTTT.